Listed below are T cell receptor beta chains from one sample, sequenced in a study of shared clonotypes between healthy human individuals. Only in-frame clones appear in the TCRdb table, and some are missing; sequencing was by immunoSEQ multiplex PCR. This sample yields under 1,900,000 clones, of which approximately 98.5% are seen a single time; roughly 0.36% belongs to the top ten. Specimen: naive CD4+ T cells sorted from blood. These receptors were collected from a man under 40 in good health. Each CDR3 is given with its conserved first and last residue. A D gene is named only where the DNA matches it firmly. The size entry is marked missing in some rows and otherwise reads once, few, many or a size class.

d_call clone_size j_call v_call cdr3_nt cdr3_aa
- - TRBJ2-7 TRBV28 TGTGCCAGCAGTTTAACCAGCCCCTACGAGCAGTACTTC CASSLTSPYEQYF
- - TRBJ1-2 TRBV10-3 TGTGCCATCAGTGTTGACATCGGGACCGAATCGTATGGCTACACCTTC CAISVDIGTESYGYTF
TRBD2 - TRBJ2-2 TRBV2 TGTGCCAGCAGCGAACGGACTAGTAAGACCGGGGAGCTGTTTTTT CASSERTSKTGELFF
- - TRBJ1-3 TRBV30 TGTGCCTGGAGTTTCTCACGATCATCTGGAAACACCATATATTTT CAWSFSRSSGNTIYF
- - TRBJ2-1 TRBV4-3 TGCGCCAGCAGCCAAGACCCAGCCAATGAGCAGTTCTTC CASSQDPANEQFF
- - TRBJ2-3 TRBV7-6 TGTGCCAGCAGCTTAGTAATGACGGGACCCCCGACAGATACGCAGTATTTT CASSLVMTGPPTDTQYF
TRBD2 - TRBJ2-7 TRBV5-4 TGTGCCAGCAGCTTGGGACTAGCCCCACGCGAGCAGTACTTC CASSLGLAPREQYF
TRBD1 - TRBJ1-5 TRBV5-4 TGTGCCAGCAGCCCGGAGCCGGGACAGACTAGCAATCAGCCCCAGCATTTT CASSPEPGQTSNQPQHF
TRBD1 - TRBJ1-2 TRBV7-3 TGTGCCAGCAGCCGAACGGACAGGGGTGACTATGGCTACACCTTC CASSRTDRGDYGYTF
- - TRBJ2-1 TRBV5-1 TGCGCCAGCACGATAGGGACAAACAATGAGCAGTTCTTC CASTIGTNNEQFF
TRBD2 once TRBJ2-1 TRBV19 TGTGCCAGTAGTATAAATCCTAGCGGGAGGGATAGCTCCTACAATGAGCAGTTCTTC CASSINPSGRDSSYNEQFF
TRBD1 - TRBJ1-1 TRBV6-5 TGTGCCAGCAGTTACTCCCGGACAGGTGGCCCTGAAGCTTTCTTT CASSYSRTGGPEAFF
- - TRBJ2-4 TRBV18 TGTGCCAGCTCACCACCAACTGACAGGAACATTCAGTACTTC CASSPPTDRNIQYF
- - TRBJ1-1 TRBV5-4 TGTGCCAGCAGCCCCGACGGGGGCGCTGGGACTGAAGCTTTCTTT CASSPDGGAGTEAFF
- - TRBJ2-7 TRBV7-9 TGTGCCAGCAGCTTAGCGATCTACGAGCAGTACTTC CASSLAIYEQYF
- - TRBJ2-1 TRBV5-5 TGTGCCAGCCTCCGCCAGCCTTCCTACAATGAGCAGTTCTTC CASLRQPSYNEQFF
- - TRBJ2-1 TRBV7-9 TGTGCCAGCACAGCTGCGGATGAGCAGTTCTTC CASTAADEQFF
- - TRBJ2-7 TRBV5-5 TGTGCCAGCAGCGGCACCGGGACATACTCCTACGAGCAGTACTTC CASSGTGTYSYEQYF
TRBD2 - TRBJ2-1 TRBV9 TGTGCCAGCAGCCCCCGCGGGACTAGCGACAGGTTCTCCTACAATGAGCAGTTCTTC CASSPRGTSDRFSYNEQFF
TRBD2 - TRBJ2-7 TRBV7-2 TGTGCCAGCAGCTCCCGAGCGGGAGCAGTCTACGAGCAGTACTTC CASSSRAGAVYEQYF
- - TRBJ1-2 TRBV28 TGTGCCAGCGGATACACAGCATGGGGATACACCTTC CASGYTAWGYTF
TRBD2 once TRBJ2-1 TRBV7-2 TGTGCCAGCAGCTTCCGCGGGAGCGATGAGCAGTTCTTC CASSFRGSDEQFF
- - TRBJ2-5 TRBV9 TGTGCCAGCAGCGCTTTACAGGGAAAAGAGACCCAGTACTTC CASSALQGKETQYF
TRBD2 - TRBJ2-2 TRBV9 TGTGCCAGCAGCCACGGACTAGCGGGAGCAGGGGAGCTGTTTTTT CASSHGLAGAGELFF
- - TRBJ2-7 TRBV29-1 TGCAGCGTTGGGTCGAGCTCCTACGAGCAGTACTTC CSVGSSSYEQYF
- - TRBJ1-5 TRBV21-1 TGTGCCAGCACCCCGACAAATAGGTATGACAATCAGCCCCAGCATTTT CASTPTNRYDNQPQHF
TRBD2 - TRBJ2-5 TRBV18 TGTGCCAGCTCACCAACGGGGGGCCAAGAGACCCAGTACTTC CASSPTGGQETQYF
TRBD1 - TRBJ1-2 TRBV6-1 TGTGCCAGCAGTGAGAGGACAGGGGGTAACTATGGCTACACCTTC CASSERTGGNYGYTF
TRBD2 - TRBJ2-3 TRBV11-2 TGTGCCAGCAGCTTAACTAGCGGGAGGGCAGATACGCAGTATTTT CASSLTSGRADTQYF
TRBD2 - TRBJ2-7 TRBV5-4 TGTGCCAGCAGCTTAGCGGGACCCTTCTCCTACGAGCAGTACTTC CASSLAGPFSYEQYF
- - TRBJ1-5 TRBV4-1 TGCGCCAGCAGCGGCGGTCCAAATCAGCCCCAGCATTTT CASSGGPNQPQHF